Following are 3 T cell receptor beta chains from one sample sequenced in a study of T cell repertoires in cytomegalovirus infection. Their cognate antigens are unknown. TCRdb processed the reads anew with MiXCR; each CDR3 protein has one entry. This sample has about 770,000 distinct CDR3 sequences, with about 29% found just once. The material sequenced was cultured CD8+ T cells from PBMCs, taken from culture after CMV antigen stimulation. The receptors here all came from a human donor in good health (CMV status not recorded). Some clones in this sample may be carry-over from other donors' samples.

This clonotype was recorded many times. This chain connects TRBV7-9 to TRBJ2-7; 8 bases line up with TRBD1. Looked up from germline, CDR1 is SEHNR and CDR2 is FQNEAQ (reference sequence). The J segment lost 2 bases and the V segment lost 6 bases, leaving 6 bases of the junction unmatched. The CDR3 extends over 14 amino acids. CDR3 sequence (DNA): TGTGCCAGCAGTTCCCAGGACAGGGCCTACGAGCAGTACTTC. As protein: CASSSQDRAYEQYF. Drawing the rest from reference TRBV7-9 and TRBJ2-7, the complete variable domain is DTGVSQNPRHKITKRGQNVTFRCDPISEHNRLYWYRQTLGQGPEFLTYFQNEAQLEKSRLLSDRFSAERPKGSFSTLEIQRTEQGDSAMYLCASSSQDRAYEQYFGPGTRLTVT.

In this sample, this clonotype turned up a few times. The J gene is TRBJ2-3, the V gene TRBV6-5; tentative D call: TRBD1 (5 bases). Germline lookup yields CDR1 MNHEY and CDR2 SVGAGI. The CDR3 loop spans 16 amino acids. V lost 6 bases and J 4 bases, leaving 20 bases between the germline ends. This CDR3 is CASSNLHLPRADTQYF. The CDR3 DNA reads TGTGCCAGCAGCAACCTACACCTTCCCAGGGCAGATACGCAGTATTTT.

This chain links TRBV27 with TRBJ1-1, with a possible D match to TRBD1 (5 bases). The CDR3 length is 16 residues. Germline CDR1 and CDR2: MNHEY and SMNVEV (reference sequence). V was pared by 6 bases and J by 0 bases, with 17 bases between. The CDR3 coding sequence is TGTGCCAGCAGCCCGGGGCAGGTGATAATGAACACTGAAGCTTTCTTT. This sequence encodes CASSPGQVIMNTEAFF.